One sample yielded the 24 T cell receptor beta chains listed below, sequenced in a study of CD8+ T cells in alopecia areata. Sequencing relied on a cDNA template that was reverse transcribed from extracted RNA. The table came from immunoSEQ multiplex PCR; TCRdb's copy has only in-frame clones and leaves some out. Of some 150,000 clones in the sample, roughly three fifths are singletons; the top ten hold 5% to 7%. The starting material was CD4+ T cells sorted from blood, obtained at week 0. These TCRs come from a human donor with alopecia areata.

CDR3 amino acids: CSVERGSNYGYTF. DNA of the CDR3: TGCAGCGTTGAGAGGGGTTCTAACTATGGCTACACCTTC. The rearrangement joins TRBV29-1 to TRBJ1-2; D might be TRBD1 (5 bases). CDR3 length: 13 amino acids. V was pared by 3 bases and J by 0 bases, with 8 bases between. Germline V gene lookup returns CDR1 SQVTM and CDR2 ANQGSEA.

As to this clone: Germline and junction disagree at one end, which may indicate a read error. This chain links TRBV11-2 with TRBJ2-7, with 8 bases that match TRBD1. CDR1 and CDR2 (germline): SGHAT, FQNNGV. The CDR3 loop spans 12 amino acids. The CDR3 DNA reads as TGTGCCAGCAGCTTAGTACAGGGGGGCCTTGACTTC. Translated: CASSLVQGGLDF.

The V and J genes are TRBV7-2 and TRBJ1-1, with D unclear. Per the germline V gene, CDR1 is SGHTA and CDR2 is FQGNSA. The V gene lost 5 bases and the J gene lost 2 bases, with 9 bases spanning the gap. The CDR3 is 13 amino acids. CDR3 DNA: TGTGCCAGCAGCCAACTATACAACACTGAAGCTTTCTTT. Residues: CASSQLYNTEAFF. The variable domain in full, completed from reference TRBV7-2 and TRBJ1-1, reads GAGVSQSPSNKVTEKGKDVELRCDPISGHTALYWYRQSLGQGLEFLIYFQGNSAPDKSGLPSDRFSAERTGGSVSTLTIQRTQQEDSAVYLCASSQLYNTEAFFGQGTRLTVV.

CDR3 sequence: CASSLQGALNQPQHF. Here the CDR3 DNA reads TGCGCCAGCAGTCTTCAGGGGGCTTTGAATCAGCCCCAGCATTTT. The chain uses TRBV23-1 and TRBJ1-5; 8 bases match TRBD1. TRBV23-1 is reported as an ORF; its role is uncertain. The CDR3 loop spans 15 amino acids. With V trimmed by 4 bases and J by 4 bases, 6 bases remained unmatched.

The chain couples TRBV5-6 to TRBJ2-3, with D perhaps matching TRBD2 (5 bases). Germline V CDR1 and CDR2: SGHDT, YYEEEE. The CDR3 length is 16 residues. Trimming stripped 7 bases from V and 5 bases from J, with 23 bases between. In DNA, the CDR3 is TGTGCCAGCGCTAGACAAATTGTAGCGTCGGGAGATACGCAGTATTTT. As protein: CASARQIVASGDTQYF.

V is TRBV6-5 and J is TRBJ1-2; the D gene is possibly TRBD1 (6 bases). Germline V CDR1 and CDR2: MNHEY, SVGAGI. With 8 bases removed from V and 2 bases from J, the gap between germline ends came to 15 bases. This CDR3 region has 14 residues. The CDR3 is CASRLSGQNYGYTF. DNA for the CDR3: TGTGCCAGCCGACTGTCAGGACAGAACTATGGCTACACCTTC.

The chain joins TRBV4-2 to TRBJ1-4, with a possible D match to TRBD1 (6 bases). V was shortened by 2 bases and J by 0 bases, with 16 bases between the two germline ends. CDR3 size: 18 residues. Germline CDR1 LGHNA, CDR2 YNFKEQ. CDR3 region: CASSQLRGGPATNEKLFF. For the CDR3, the DNA is TGTGCCAGCAGCCAACTCCGGGGGGGGCCCGCAACTAATGAAAAACTGTTTTTT.

In this sample, this clone turned up a few times. The chain employs TRBV23-1 and TRBJ2-5, with 9 bases fitting TRBD2. Being an ORF, TRBV23-1 has a function that is uncertain. This CDR3 contains 17 residues. The ends lost 0 bases at V and 5 bases at J; junction bases unmatched: 10. CDR3 DNA sequence: TGCGCCAGCAGTCAATCGGTTGCTAGCGGGGATGATGAGACCCAGTACTTC. Its translation: CASSQSVASGDDETQYF.

The chain is built from TRBV18 and TRBJ1-6, with D possibly matching TRBD1 (5 bases). The CDR3 runs 14 residues. With 2 bases removed from V and 8 bases from J, the gap between germline ends came to 10 bases. Germline CDR1 is KGHSH and CDR2 is LQKENI. CDR3 DNA sequence: TGTGCCAGCTCACCAAAGGGGATTGATTCACCCCTCCACTTT. Its protein product is CASSPKGIDSPLHF. The variable domain in full, completed from reference TRBV18 and TRBJ1-6, reads NAGVMQNPRHLVRRRGQEARLRCSPMKGHSHVYWYRQLPEEGLKFMVYLQKENIIDESGMPKERFSAEFPKEGPSILRIQQVVRGDSAAYFCASSPKGIDSPLHFGNGTRLTVT.

The genes are TRBV5-6 and TRBJ1-2, with 11 positions matching TRBD1. CDR3 length: 17 residues. The J segment lost 2 bases and the V segment lost 0 bases, leaving 6 bases of the junction unmatched. The germline gives CDR1 SGHDT, CDR2 YYEEEE. CDR3 sequence: CASSLVGTGGLNYGYTF. In DNA form, the CDR3 reads TGTGCCAGCAGCTTGGTCGGGACAGGGGGATTAAACTATGGCTACACCTTC.

V and J are TRBV29-1 and TRBJ2-3; no definite D call. The germline V gene has CDR1 SQVTM and CDR2 ANQGSEA. The CDR3 is 13 amino acids. V shed 4 bases and J shed 4 bases, with 12 bases lying between them. CDR3 nucleotide sequence: TGCAGCGTTGGGGCCAGAATCCCAGATACGCAGTATTTT. It is translated as CSVGARIPDTQYF.

This sequence joins TRBV4-2 and TRBJ1-5; D gene uncertain. There are 16 residues in the CDR3. Germline-derived CDR1 and CDR2 are LGHNA and YNFKEQ. V lost 0 bases, J lost 0 bases, and 9 bases lay in between. CDR3 sequence: CASSQEKGLSNQPQHF. The CDR3 DNA is TGTGCCAGCAGCCAAGAAAAGGGCCTTAGCAATCAGCCCCAGCATTTT.

The V and J genes are TRBV5-6 and TRBJ1-5; TRBD1 is a possible D gene (5 bases). The V end lost 2 bases, the J end lost 1 base, and 7 bases lay between the germline ends. Germline V gene sequence: CDR1 SGHDT, CDR2 YYEEEE. This CDR3 comprises 14 residues. CDR3 bases: TGTGCCAGCAGCTTTCGGGGGAGCAATCAGCCCCAGCATTTT. This encodes CASSFRGSNQPQHF.

The V call is TRBV30, the J call TRBJ2-3; 7 bases line up with TRBD1. Germline CDR1 GTSNPN, CDR2 SVGIG (reference sequence). CDR3 length equals 14 residues. The V gene end was trimmed by 2 bases and the J gene end by 6 bases; junction bases not matched to a gene: 8. The CDR3 here is CAWSHTGADDTQYF. As DNA, the CDR3 is TGTGCCTGGAGTCATACAGGGGCAGACGATACGCAGTATTTT.

The J gene is TRBJ2-1, the V gene TRBV29-1; D gene uncertain. This CDR3 is built from 15 residues. Deletions cut 5 bases from V and 0 bases from J, with 14 bases between. The germline CDR1 and CDR2 sequences are SQVTM and ANQGSEA. CDR3 sequence: CSVRSFPDSYNEQFF. Here the CDR3 DNA reads TGCAGCGTTCGGAGTTTTCCTGACTCCTACAATGAGCAGTTCTTC.

The CDR3 protein is CASSEMRVVTLHF. CDR3 nucleotides: TGTGCCAGCAGTGAAATGAGGGTCGTAACGCTCCACTTT. The chain links TRBV2 to TRBJ1-6, with no clear D. CDR1 and CDR2 from the germline V gene are SNHLY and FYNNEI. V lost 2 bases and J lost 16, with 15 bases in between. The CDR3 totals 13 residues.

The genes are TRBV30 and TRBJ2-3; no clear D. Per germline, CDR1 GTSNPN and CDR2 SVGIG (reference sequence). V was pared by 0 bases and J by 5 bases, with 12 bases between. The CDR3 contains 14 residues. CDR3 sequence reads: CAWSVQAWGDTQYF. The CDR3 DNA is TGTGCCTGGAGTGTACAAGCGTGGGGAGATACGCAGTATTTT.

The gene calls are TRBV6-6 and TRBJ1-1, with 8 nucleotides matching TRBD1. With V trimmed by 7 bases and J by 4 bases, 11 bases remained unmatched. The CDR3 sequence is 15 residues long. CDR1 and CDR2 (germline): MNHNY, SVGAGI (reference sequence). This CDR3 reads CASTVPPDRGTEAFF. The CDR3 DNA reads as TGTGCCAGCACCGTCCCACCAGACAGGGGCACTGAAGCTTTCTTT.

The table lists this clone with a count of one. This chain links TRBV30 with TRBJ1-5; 9 bases are a match to TRBD1. The germline V gene has CDR1 GTSNPN and CDR2 SVGIG (reference sequence). Trimming took 2 bases from V and 1 from J; bases not matched to a gene: 9. CDR3 length: 17 amino acids. CDR3 sequence: CAWSSDRGSGSNQPQHF. CDR3 DNA sequence: TGTGCCTGGAGTTCGGACAGGGGTAGTGGGAGCAATCAGCCCCAGCATTTT.

This rearrangement joins TRBV14 to TRBJ2-3; D is possibly TRBD2 (5 bases). Trimming took 1 base from V and 9 from J, leaving 14 bases between them. The germline CDR1 and CDR2 sequences are SGHDN and FVKESK. This CDR3 contains 14 residues. DNA of the CDR3: TGTGCCAGCAGCCAAGCGGGGTCAGTGAGGACGCAGTATTTT. Protein product: CASSQAGSVRTQYF.

The gene calls are TRBV27 and TRBJ2-1; 9 bases map to TRBD1. Losses at the gene ends were 6 bases for V and 4 bases for J; bases not matched to a gene: 7. This CDR3 contains 15 residues. The germline V gene has CDR1 MNHEY and CDR2 SMNVEV (reference sequence). CDR3 in amino acids: CASSGAGQGYNEQFF. The CDR3 DNA follows: TGTGCCAGCAGCGGCGCGGGACAGGGATACAATGAGCAGTTCTTC.

The chain couples TRBV5-8 to TRBJ1-1; a possible D gene is TRBD1 (6 bases). V shed 1 base and J shed 2 bases, with 9 bases lying between them. This CDR3 is built from 14 residues. CDR1 is SGHTS, CDR2 YDEGEE, per germline. The CDR3 DNA reads TGTGCCAGCAGCTTGCCAGGGGTTAACACTGAAGCTTTCTTT. Translating gives CASSLPGVNTEAFF.

This clone has just a few counts. The V gene is TRBV10-3, the J gene TRBJ2-2; D gene uncertain. The CDR3 covers 16 residues. Germline V gives CDR1 ENHRY, CDR2 SYGVKD. V was pared by 0 bases and J by 0 bases, with 8 bases between. CDR3 nucleotides: TGTGCCATCAGTGAGTCAGCGTCCCCGAACACCGGGGAGCTGTTTTTT. Its protein is CAISESASPNTGELFF.

The rearrangement links TRBV6-6 to TRBJ1-5; no clear D gene. This CDR3 contains 15 residues. Germline CDR1 reads MNHNY; CDR2 reads SVGAGI (reference sequence). Trimming left V 3 bases short and J 3 bases short, with 12 bases between. The CDR3: CASSYSIAVNQPQHF. The CDR3 DNA sequence: TGTGCCAGCAGTTATTCGATTGCAGTCAATCAGCCCCAGCATTTT.